This is a list of T cell receptor beta chains from one sample in a study of radiation and T cells in renal cell carcinoma. The table came from immunoSEQ multiplex PCR; TCRdb's copy has only in-frame clones and leaves some out. The sample lists about 130,000 clones, roughly 80% seen once, with 2.5% to 3.5% in the top ten. The input for sequencing was blood, taken from a patient whose treatment included radiotherapy and nephrectomy. The receptors were gathered from a woman aged 60-75 years with renal cell carcinoma. CDR3s include the opening cysteine and the closing phenylalanine or tryptophan. A D gene is named only where the DNA matches it firmly. Not all rows give a size; the values are once, few, many and, for expanded clones, a class.

D	V	size	J	length	DNA	CDR3
-	TRBV19	many	TRBJ1-5	14	TGTGCCAGTAGTACCCTTAACGGCAATCAGCCCCAGCATTTT	CASSTLNGNQPQHF
-	TRBV2	-	TRBJ1-5	13	TGTGCCAGCAGTGACTTGCGCAATCAGCCCCAGCATTTT	CASSDLRNQPQHF
-	TRBV2	-	TRBJ1-1	13	TGTGCCAGCAGGGGGGACGGGAAGACTGAAGCTTTCTTT	CASRGDGKTEAFF
TRBD1	TRBV18	-	TRBJ1-2	15	TGTGCCAGCTCACCCCAACCGGGACAGGGGTATGGCTACACCTTC	CASSPQPGQGYGYTF
-	TRBV28	once	TRBJ1-2	12	TGTGCCAGCAGTTTGTCAAGGAGTGGCTACACCTTC	CASSLSRSGYTF
-	TRBV27	few	TRBJ1-2	13	TGTGCCAGCAGTCCCGGAGTTCTCTATGGCTACACCTTC	CASSPGVLYGYTF
-	TRBV11-3	-	TRBJ1-1	13	TGTGCCAGCAGCTTCAGGATGAACACTGAAGCTTTCTTT	CASSFRMNTEAFF
-	TRBV2	-	TRBJ2-7	15	TGTGCCAGCAGTGATGAAGTGAGTAGCGGCTACGAGCAGTACTTC	CASSDEVSSGYEQYF
-	TRBV5-1	few	TRBJ2-3	12	TGCGCCAGCAGCGCGGCTCCGGATACGCAGTATTTT	CASSAAPDTQYF
TRBD1	TRBV19	-	TRBJ1-6	16	TGTGCCAGTAGTGTTCGACAGGGGGCTAATAATTCACCCCTCCACTTT	CASSVRQGANNSPLHF
-	TRBV18	few	TRBJ1-2	14	TGTGCCAGCTCACCAGGGGGTGAGGGCTATGGCTACACCTTC	CASSPGGEGYGYTF
-	TRBV9	-	TRBJ1-1	15	TGTGCCAGCAGCGTAGATGGGGCCGCTCCCACTGAAGCTTTCTTT	CASSVDGAAPTEAFF
-	TRBV18	-	TRBJ1-6	18	TGTGCCAGCTCACCACCGAACCCCCCGAGGGGCCTAAATTCACCCCTCCACTTT	CASSPPNPPRGLNSPLHF
-	TRBV7-9	-	TRBJ1-4	15	TGTGCCAGCAGCTCGACCTACTTCTCTAATGAAAAACTGTTTTTT	CASSSTYFSNEKLFF
TRBD1	TRBV7-6	-	TRBJ2-7	14	TGTGCCAGCAGCTTTGGACAGGGGAGGGACGAGCAGTACTTC	CASSFGQGRDEQYF
-	TRBV5-4	few	TRBJ2-3	14	TGTGCCAGCACCCTTTTATTAAAGGGAGATACGCAGTATTTT	CASTLLLKGDTQYF
TRBD1	TRBV2	-	TRBJ2-7	13	TGTGCCTCACACCGGGACAGGGGAGCCGAGCAGTACTTC	CASHRDRGAEQYF
-	TRBV5-6	-	TRBJ1-3	14	TGTGCCAGCAGCTCTCGGTTGACTGGAAACACCATATATTTT	CASSSRLTGNTIYF
-	TRBV7-9	once	TRBJ2-2	14	TGTGCCAGCAGCTCCCCCCAATTATCCGGGGAGCTGTTTTTT	CASSSPQLSGELFF
-	TRBV5-1	-	TRBJ2-5	13	TGCGCCAGCAGCTTGCCGCTCCAAGAGACCCAGTACTTC	CASSLPLQETQYF
TRBD1	TRBV6-6	many	TRBJ1-2	12	TGTGCCACCCCGGACAGGGGGCAAGGCTACACCTTC	CATPDRGQGYTF
-	TRBV19	-	TRBJ2-4	13	TGTGCCAGTACCCCAGAGGGCAAAAACATTCAGTACTTC	CASTPEGKNIQYF
-	TRBV2	-	TRBJ1-2	13	TGTGCCAGCATCCTAGGGGGGGTGTATGGCTACACCTTC	CASILGGVYGYTF
-	TRBV6-1	-	TRBJ2-7	12	TGTGCCAGCAGCCCCCACAGCTACGAGCAGTACTTC	CASSPHSYEQYF
TRBD1	TRBV29-1	few	TRBJ1-2	13	TGCAGCGTTGTGAAGGGACAGGGGGCTTACTACACCTTC	CSVVKGQGAYYTF
TRBD1	TRBV20-1	few	TRBJ1-1	11	TGCAGTGCTAGACGGGACAGTGAAGCTTTCTTT	CSARRDSEAFF
-	TRBV6-1	-	TRBJ2-5	13	TGTGCCAGCAGTGAACCGGGGACAGAGACCCAGTACTTC	CASSEPGTETQYF
TRBD1	TRBV6-6	-	TRBJ1-5	14	TGTGCCAGCAGTTACTCGACAGGGGCCCAGCCCCAGCATTTT	CASSYSTGAQPQHF
-	TRBV1	-	TRBJ2-7	14	TGCACCAGCAGCCCATTCCCCAATCCCTACGAGCAGTACTTC	CTSSPFPNPYEQYF
TRBD1	TRBV6-1	once	TRBJ2-2	15	TGTGCCAGCAGTGGCTGGACAGGGGGCACCGGGGAGCTGTTTTTT	CASSGWTGGTGELFF
TRBD1	TRBV5-1	-	TRBJ2-7	14	TGCGCCAGCGGCAACAGGGGGGATGGCTACGAGCAGTACTTC	CASGNRGDGYEQYF
-	TRBV27	few	TRBJ2-1	15	TGTGCCAGCAGTCCCGAGGGGCTGTCCTACAATGAGCAGTTCTTC	CASSPEGLSYNEQFF
-	TRBV12-5	-	TRBJ1-1	13	TGTGCTAGTGGCATGACAGGGAACACTGAAGCTTTCTTT	CASGMTGNTEAFF
-	TRBV7-9	-	TRBJ1-3	14	TGTGCCAGCAGCTTAATTGACTCTGGAAACACCATATATTTT	CASSLIDSGNTIYF
TRBD2	TRBV2	few	TRBJ2-7	16	TGTGCCAGCAGTGAGGGGACTAGCGGGGAAACCTACGAGCAGTACTTC	CASSEGTSGETYEQYF
-	TRBV30	-	TRBJ1-3	17	TGTGCCTGGGGTCCCCCCGGGGGAGACCTCTCTGGAAACACCATATATTTT	CAWGPPGGDLSGNTIYF
-	TRBV2	-	TRBJ2-2	13	TGTGCCAGCAGTTGGCGGTTTCGCGGGGAGCTGTTTTTT	CASSWRFRGELFF
-	TRBV4-3	-	TRBJ1-4	16	TGCGCCAGCAGCCAAGATTCGCGGCAGGTTAATGAAAAACTGTTTTTT	CASSQDSRQVNEKLFF
TRBD1	TRBV5-6	-	TRBJ2-5	14	TGTGCCAGCAGCGGGACAGGGGTGCAAGAGACCCAGTACTTC	CASSGTGVQETQYF
TRBD1	TRBV4-3	once	TRBJ1-2	17	TGCGCCAGCAGCCAAACGACAGGGGGCGGTTTTTCCTTTGGCTACACCTTC	CASSQTTGGGFSFGYTF
-	TRBV7-9	few	TRBJ2-5	12	TGTGCCAGCAGCTTAACCGTCGAGACCCAGTACTTC	CASSLTVETQYF
-	TRBV28	-	TRBJ1-5	14	TGTGCCAGCAACCCCGGACGGCAGAATCAGCCCCAGCATTTT	CASNPGRQNQPQHF
TRBD2	TRBV7-9	few	TRBJ2-7	14	TGTGCCAGCAGCTTAACTAGCGGCTCCTACGAGCAGTACTTC	CASSLTSGSYEQYF
TRBD2	TRBV15	-	TRBJ2-7	17	TGTGCCACCAGCAGAGCCGGGACTAGCGGGGTTAAATACGAGCAGTACTTC	CATSRAGTSGVKYEQYF
-	TRBV13	-	TRBJ1-1	13	TGTGCCAGCAGCTTAGACAGGGAGCCTGAAGCTTTCTTT	CASSLDREPEAFF
-	TRBV5-6	once	TRBJ1-2	14	TGTGCCAGCAGCTTGATGGCGGCTAACTATGGCTACACCTTC	CASSLMAANYGYTF
-	TRBV29-1	few	TRBJ2-1	14	TGCAGCGTTCCCGATCCCAAGAGATACAATGAGCAGTTCTTC	CSVPDPKRYNEQFF
-	TRBV4-1	-	TRBJ2-2	14	TGCGCCAGCAGCCCGACCCCTGAGGTCGGGGAGCTGTTTTTT	CASSPTPEVGELFF
-	TRBV27	-	TRBJ1-2	13	TGTGCCAGCAGTTTAAGAGGGAACTATGGCTACACCTTC	CASSLRGNYGYTF
TRBD2	TRBV19	-	TRBJ2-3	14	TGTGCCACCGGAGCGGGATATGGGACAGATACGCAGTATTTT	CATGAGYGTDTQYF
-	TRBV9	-	TRBJ1-3	15	TGTGCCAGCAGCGTAGGGCCGATCACTGGAAACACCATATATTTT	CASSVGPITGNTIYF
TRBD2	TRBV15	-	TRBJ2-1	15	TGTGCCAGCGCCCCAGGACTAGCGGGAGATGCTGAGCAGTTCTTC	CASAPGLAGDAEQFF